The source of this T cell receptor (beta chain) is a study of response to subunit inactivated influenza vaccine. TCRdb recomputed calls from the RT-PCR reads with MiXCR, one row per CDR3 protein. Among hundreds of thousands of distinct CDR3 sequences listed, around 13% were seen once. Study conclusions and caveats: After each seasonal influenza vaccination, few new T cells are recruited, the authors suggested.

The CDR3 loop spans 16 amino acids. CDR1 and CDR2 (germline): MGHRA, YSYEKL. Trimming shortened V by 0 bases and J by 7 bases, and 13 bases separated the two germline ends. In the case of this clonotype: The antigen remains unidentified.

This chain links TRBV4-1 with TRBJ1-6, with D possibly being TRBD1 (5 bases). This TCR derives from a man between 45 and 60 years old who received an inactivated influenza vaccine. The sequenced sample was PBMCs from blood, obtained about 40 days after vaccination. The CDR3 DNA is TGCGCCAGCAGCCAAGAAGTGCTGCGGGGGAATTCACCCCTCCACTTT. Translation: CASSQEVLRGNSPLHF.